Listed below are T cell receptor beta chains from one sample, sequenced in a study of T-cell reconstitution after alpha-beta-depleted transplantation in children. One entry per CDR3 protein results from TCRdb running MiXCR on the PCR reads. The sample has a few hundred thousand distinct CDR3 sequences, roughly 15% seen once. The material was PBMCs, obtained from the stem cell graft. Source of these receptors: a human donor who donated a stem cell graft to a child with Fanconi anemia. CDR3s include the opening cysteine and the closing phenylalanine or tryptophan. Fields, in order: V gene, CDR3 length, J gene, CDR3 protein.

V: TRBV5-1
length: 15
J: TRBJ2-3
CDR3: CASSIEDPSTDTQYF

V: TRBV7-9
length: 10
J: TRBJ1-1
CDR3: CASMEVEAFF

V: TRBV4-1
length: 13
J: TRBJ2-2
CDR3: CASRPTGHGELFF

V: TRBV19
length: 15
J: TRBJ2-7
CDR3: CASSMSRERSYEQYF

V: TRBV20-1
length: 13
J: TRBJ2-2
CDR3: CSANTGYTGELFF

V: TRBV12-3/TRBV12-4
length: 15
J: TRBJ2-3
CDR3: CASSLITGGADTQYF

V: TRBV6-5
length: 15
J: TRBJ1-1
CDR3: CASSYSSGGYTEAFF

V: TRBV4-3
length: 16
J: TRBJ1-2
CDR3: CASSQDQGQTNYGYTF

V: TRBV27
length: 15
J: TRBJ2-3
CDR3: CASRAGPTRTDTQYF

V: TRBV5-5
length: 17
J: TRBJ2-5
CDR3: CASSPASLSGLQETQYF

V: TRBV12-3/TRBV12-4
length: 15
J: TRBJ1-6
CDR3: CASSLRGGNNSPLHF

V: TRBV12-3/TRBV12-4
length: 14
J: TRBJ1-1
CDR3: CASSFRDRDGEAFF

V: TRBV20-1
length: 11
J: TRBJ2-1
CDR3: CSAETYNEQFF

V: TRBV18
length: 15
J: TRBJ2-2
CDR3: CASSPKPLNTGELFF

V: TRBV5-1
length: 12
J: TRBJ1-1
CDR3: CASSELQGEAFF

V: TRBV12-3/TRBV12-4
length: 13
J: TRBJ2-4
CDR3: CASSGGYKNIQYF

V: TRBV30
length: 12
J: TRBJ1-1
CDR3: CAWSPVNTEAFF

V: TRBV4-3
length: 15
J: TRBJ2-7
CDR3: CASSLGVGRVDEQYF

V: TRBV3-1
length: 12
J: TRBJ2-5
CDR3: CASSLLRGTQYF

V: TRBV20-1
length: 15
J: TRBJ2-2
CDR3: CSASAWDRDTGELFF

V: TRBV20-1
length: 13
J: TRBJ2-3
CDR3: CSASARSTDTQYF

V: TRBV28
length: 12
J: TRBJ1-2
CDR3: CASSQGGHGYTF

V: TRBV4-2
length: 15
J: TRBJ2-5
CDR3: CASSPGTGGLETQYF

V: TRBV12-3/TRBV12-4
length: 11
J: TRBJ1-5
CDR3: CASRGYSTQHF

V: TRBV3-1
length: 13
J: TRBJ2-3
CDR3: CASSQNTGNTQYF

V: TRBV7-9
length: 17
J: TRBJ2-1
CDR3: CASRSTSGGRIYNEQFF

V: TRBV4-2
length: 14
J: TRBJ2-7
CDR3: CASSQMTGTYEQYF

V: TRBV6-2/TRBV6-3
length: 14
J: TRBJ1-2
CDR3: CASSYGAGSEGYTF

V: TRBV6-2/TRBV6-3
length: 13
J: TRBJ2-1
CDR3: CASSYSTGQEQFF

V: TRBV20-1
length: 13
J: TRBJ1-4
CDR3: CSARTGENEKLFF

V: TRBV19
length: 14
J: TRBJ2-2
CDR3: CASSWTGGLGELFF

V: TRBV7-2
length: 14
J: TRBJ2-5
CDR3: CASSFGQGKETQYF

V: TRBV5-5
length: 14
J: TRBJ2-1
CDR3: CASRQRSGYNEQFF

V: TRBV20-1
length: 11
J: TRBJ2-3
CDR3: CSAAGVDTQYF

V: TRBV29-1
length: 14
J: TRBJ2-7
CDR3: CSVERFTGDYEQYF

V: TRBV6-1
length: 13
J: TRBJ1-2
CDR3: CASSERPDYGYTF

V: TRBV7-7
length: 18
J: TRBJ2-2
CDR3: CASSLLAGGPRNTGELFF

V: TRBV29-1
length: 15
J: TRBJ2-1
CDR3: CSVFIRDEGNNEQFF

V: TRBV7-2
length: 16
J: TRBJ1-6
CDR3: CASSFGDGFLVSPLHF

V: TRBV6-2/TRBV6-3
length: 15
J: TRBJ2-2
CDR3: CATLPRGQSTGELFF

V: TRBV5-1
length: 14
J: TRBJ2-5
CDR3: CASSLASTQETQYF

V: TRBV10-3
length: 14
J: TRBJ2-3
CDR3: CAIRVDSDTDTQYF

V: TRBV20-1
length: 15
J: TRBJ1-2
CDR3: CSARSFTGELYGYTF

V: TRBV12-3/TRBV12-4
length: 14
J: TRBJ1-5
CDR3: CASSPGQGRQPQHF

V: TRBV5-1
length: 14
J: TRBJ2-5
CDR3: CASSEDSAKETQYF

V: TRBV18
length: 14
J: TRBJ2-1
CDR3: CASSPTYTYNEQFF

V: TRBV7-9
length: 12
J: TRBJ1-4
CDR3: CASSSRNEKLFF

V: TRBV30
length: 13
J: TRBJ2-1
CDR3: CAWSDGGRNEQFF

V: TRBV5-1
length: 17
J: TRBJ1-4
CDR3: CASSLGKGTLTNEKLFF